One and the same sample provided the 30 T cell receptor beta chains below, sequenced in a study of blood T cell repertoires in COVID-19. Assay: immunoSEQ multiplex PCR; the TCRdb copy retains only in-frame clones and omits some. This table holds about 120,000 clones, 85% found once. Sequencing was performed on peripheral blood. These receptors originate from an elderly man with acute or convalescent COVID-19.

The J gene is TRBJ1-1, the V gene TRBV5-1; tentative D call: TRBD1 (5 bases). CDR1 and CDR2 from the germline V gene are SGHRS and YFSETQ. The V gene lost 5 bases and the J gene lost 1 base, with 6 bases spanning the gap. The CDR3 is 12 amino acids. CDR3 in amino acids: CASRDRNTEAFF. The DNA of the CDR3 is TGCGCCAGCAGAGACAGGAACACTGAAGCTTTCTTT.

The V call is TRBV13, the J call TRBJ1-6, with 12 bases matching TRBD1. This CDR3 is built from 14 residues. Losses at the gene ends were 5 bases for V and 9 bases for J; bases not matched to a gene: 2. Germline lookup yields CDR1 PRHDT and CDR2 FYEKMQ (reference sequence). For the CDR3, the DNA is TGTGCCAGCAGCCGGGACAGGGGGCTTTCACCCCTCCACTTT. Protein product: CASSRDRGLSPLHF. Full variable domain (rest looked up from reference TRBV13 and TRBJ1-6): AAGVIQSPRHLIKEKRETATLKCYPIPRHDTVYWYQQGPGQDPQFLISFYEKMQSDKGSIPDRFSAQQFSDYHSELNMSSLELGDSALYFCASSRDRGLSPLHFGNGTRLTVT.

The chain employs TRBV19 and TRBJ1-4; no firm D call. V lost 10 bases and J lost 6, with 18 bases in between. The CDR3 is 14 residues long. Germline V gene sequence: CDR1 LNHDA, CDR2 SQIVND (reference sequence). The CDR3: CATRRRSRDEKLFF. The CDR3 region has the DNA TGTGCCACCCGGCGGAGGTCTCGGGATGAAAAACTGTTTTTT.

The chain is built from TRBV27 and TRBJ1-6; the match to TRBD1 covers 8 bases. Per the germline V gene, CDR1 is MNHEY and CDR2 is SMNVEV (reference sequence). The CDR3 is 18 amino acids. After removal of 5 bases from V and 0 bases from J, the junction contained 9 bases not matched to a gene. The CDR3: CASSPGQGRSSYNSPLHF. CDR3 DNA: TGTGCCAGCAGTCCCGGACAGGGAAGGAGCTCCTATAATTCACCCCTCCACTTT.

The chain employs TRBV29-1 and TRBJ1-3; 10 bases match TRBD1. The CDR3 spans 17 residues. The junction had 12 bases not matched to a gene; V was cut back by 2 bases and J by 5 bases. The germline V gene has CDR1 SQVTM and CDR2 ANQGSEA. This CDR3 is CSVEHRDRGYGRNTIYF. The DNA of the CDR3 is TGCAGCGTTGAACATCGGGACAGGGGTTATGGAAGAAACACCATATATTTT.

The sample holds one count of this clone. This chain joins TRBV4-1 and TRBJ1-4; 7 bases agree with TRBD1. Trimming at V came to 2 bases and at J to 7 bases, leaving 4 bases not matched to a gene. The CDR3 covers 14 residues. Germline V gene lookup returns CDR1 MGHRA and CDR2 YSYEKL. In nucleotides, the CDR3 is TGCGCCAGCAGCCAAAAGCCAGGGGGTGAAAAACTGTTTTTT. This encodes CASSQKPGGEKLFF.

The CDR3 here is CAISDPRQAREDGYTF. Here the CDR3 DNA reads TGTGCCATCAGTGATCCGAGACAGGCGAGGGAAGATGGCTACACCTTC. The rearrangement links TRBV10-3 to TRBJ1-2, with D perhaps matching TRBD1 (6 bases). Germline values: CDR1 ENHRY, CDR2 SYGVKD. The V end was cut by 3 bases, the J end by 6 bases, with 20 bases between. The CDR3 extends over 16 amino acids.

The chain uses TRBV6-5 and TRBJ1-2; D is undetermined. This CDR3 has 11 amino acids. Germline values: CDR1 MNHEY, CDR2 SVGAGI. Trimming left V 8 bases short and J 2 bases short, with 6 bases between. The CDR3, as DNA: TGTGCCAGCCAGGTCAACTATGGCTACACCTTC. Translated, it gives CASQVNYGYTF.

This clone has just a few counts. This chain connects TRBV19 to TRBJ1-5; 7 nucleotides agree with TRBD1. Trimming took 4 bases from V and 7 from J; bases not matched to a gene: 7. The CDR3 loop spans 14 amino acids. Germline lookup yields CDR1 LNHDA and CDR2 SQIVND (reference sequence). The CDR3: CASSTDRVRQPQHF. The CDR3 region has the DNA TGTGCCAGTAGTACCGACAGGGTGCGACAGCCCCAGCATTTT. Together with reference TRBV19 and TRBJ1-5, the CDR3 gives the full variable domain: DGGITQSPKYLFRKEGQNVTLSCEQNLNHDAMYWYRQDPGQGLRLIYYSQIVNDFQKGDIAEGYSVSREKKESFPLTVTSAQKNPTAFYLCASSTDRVRQPQHFGDGTRLSIL.

J is TRBJ1-4 and V is TRBV7-9; 7 positions agree with TRBD1. The CDR3 is 16 amino acids. Germline V gene sequence: CDR1 SEHNR, CDR2 FQNEAQ (reference sequence). Losses at the gene ends were 1 base for V and 4 bases for J; bases not matched to a gene: 6. The CDR3 reads CASSLGQGADNEKLFF. In nucleotides, the CDR3 is TGTGCCAGCAGCTTAGGACAGGGAGCTGATAATGAAAAACTGTTTTTT. Using reference TRBV7-9 and TRBJ1-4 for the parts outside the CDR3, the full variable domain is DTGVSQNPRHKITKRGQNVTFRCDPISEHNRLYWYRQTLGQGPEFLTYFQNEAQLEKSRLLSDRFSAERPKGSFSTLEIQRTEQGDSAMYLCASSLGQGADNEKLFFGSGTQLSVL.

The genes are TRBV5-1 and TRBJ1-1, with a tentative D call TRBD1 (5 bases). This CDR3 region has 15 residues. Germline CDR1 is SGHRS and CDR2 is YFSETQ. V was clipped by 1 base and J by 4 bases, with 14 bases between them. The CDR3 DNA reads as TGCGCCAGCAGCTTGCAGGGAGGGTCGGGCACTGAAGCTTTCTTT. Protein: CASSLQGGSGTEAFF. The entire variable domain, with the rest obtained from reference TRBV5-1 and TRBJ1-1, is as follows: KAGVTQTPRYLIKTRGQQVTLSCSPISGHRSVSWYQQTPGQGLQFLFEYFSETQRNKGNFPGRFSGRQFSNSRSEMNVSTLELGDSALYLCASSLQGGSGTEAFFGQGTRLTVV.

The V call is TRBV19, the J call TRBJ2-7; possibly TRBD1 for D (5 bases). The CDR3 has 14 residues. V shed 5 bases and J shed 0 bases, with 11 bases lying between them. Per the germline V gene, CDR1 is LNHDA and CDR2 is SQIVND (reference sequence). CDR3 bases: TGTGCCAGTAGTTTCAGGGTGGGCTCCTACGAGCAGTACTTC. Translation gives CASSFRVGSYEQYF.

This chain links TRBV7-2 with TRBJ2-5, with no clear D. The CDR3 is 12 amino acids. Germline CDR1 reads SGHTA; CDR2 reads FQGNSA. The ends were cut back, 5 bases at V and 7 bases at J, with 11 bases in the middle. The CDR3 sequence: CASSLDPGTQYF. The CDR3 DNA is TGTGCCAGCAGCCTAGACCCGGGGACCCAGTACTTC.

The chain uses TRBV6-2 or TRBV6-3 and TRBJ1-1; perhaps TRBD1 as D (6 bases). The germline V gene has CDR1 MNHEY and CDR2 SVGEGT. Trimming took 5 bases from V and 1 from J, leaving 8 bases between them. CDR3 length: 13 amino acids. The CDR3 here is CASSIQGNTEAFF. In DNA form, the CDR3 reads TGTGCCAGCAGTATACAGGGGAACACTGAAGCTTTCTTT.

The chain employs TRBV18 and TRBJ1-6, with D hard to call. Deletions cut 2 bases from V and 6 bases from J, with 8 bases between. Per the germline V gene, CDR1 is KGHSH and CDR2 is LQKENI. CDR3 length: 14 residues. The CDR3 sequence is CASSPVQTNSPLHF. CDR3 coding DNA: TGTGCCAGCTCACCAGTACAGACTAATTCACCCCTCCACTTT.

The chain carries TRBV6-1 and TRBJ1-4; 7 bases align to TRBD1. Germline V CDR1 and CDR2: MNHNS, SASEGT. V was clipped by 4 bases and J by 0 bases; unmatched bases: 17. The CDR3 is made up of 20 amino acids. This chain's CDR3 is CASSAVTLGTASPTNEKLFF. The CDR3, as DNA: TGTGCCAGCAGTGCGGTAACATTAGGGACAGCAAGCCCAACTAATGAAAAACTGTTTTTT.

V gene TRBV3-1 (or the pseudogene TRBV3-2) combines with J gene TRBJ2-7, with 8 bases identical to TRBD2. CDR1 is LGHDT and CDR2 is YNNKEL in the germline V gene (reference sequence). The CDR3 is 17 residues long. V shed 4 bases, J shed 2 bases, and the junction held 13 bases outside the gene matches. CDR3 coding DNA: TGTGCCAGCAGCCGCGCCCGAAGGCTAGCGGGCCCCTACGAGCAGTACTTC. It codes for CASSRARRLAGPYEQYF.

The chain couples TRBV6-2 or TRBV6-3 to TRBJ2-6; D is unclear. Germline V gives CDR1 MNHEY, CDR2 SVGEGT. V lost 6 bases to trimming and J lost 1 base, with 10 bases between them. The CDR3 spans 15 residues. The CDR3 protein is CASSDRSSGANVLTF. The DNA of the CDR3 is TGTGCCAGCAGCGACCGGAGTTCTGGGGCCAACGTCCTGACTTTC.

V and J are TRBV18 and TRBJ2-1, with D possibly TRBD2 on 5 matching bases. Trimming removed 0 bases at V and 0 bases at J, with 6 bases between. This CDR3 spans 15 amino acids. Germline V gene sequence: CDR1 KGHSH, CDR2 LQKENI. The CDR3 loop reads CASSPPGSSYNEQFF. The CDR3 DNA is TGTGCCAGCTCACCACCGGGGAGCTCCTACAATGAGCAGTTCTTC. Together with reference TRBV18 and TRBJ2-1, the CDR3 gives the full variable domain: NAGVMQNPRHLVRRRGQEARLRCSPMKGHSHVYWYRQLPEEGLKFMVYLQKENIIDESGMPKERFSAEFPKEGPSILRIQQVVRGDSAAYFCASSPPGSSYNEQFFGPGTRLTVL.

The chain's CDR3 is CAIRPPGTGSGQPQHF. CDR3 nucleotide sequence: TGTGCCATCCGGCCTCCCGGGACAGGGTCGGGACAGCCCCAGCATTTT. V and J are TRBV28 and TRBJ1-5, with 9 positions matching TRBD1. The J segment lost 7 bases and the V segment lost 10 bases, leaving 17 bases of the junction unmatched. This CDR3 is built from 16 residues. Germline lookup yields CDR1 MDHEN and CDR2 SYDVKM.

The genes are TRBV5-1 and TRBJ1-2; 8 nucleotides agree with TRBD1. Germline CDR1 SGHRS, CDR2 YFSETQ. Trimming at V came to 4 bases and at J to 6 bases, leaving 8 bases not matched to a gene. The length of the CDR3 is 14 residues. The chain's CDR3 is CASSPDRVGHGYTF. The CDR3 region has the DNA TGCGCCAGCAGCCCGGACAGGGTTGGGCATGGCTACACCTTC.

The rearrangement links TRBV6-5 to TRBJ1-6; D remains unclear. V was cut by 7 bases and J by 0 bases, with 10 bases left in between. Germline V lookup: CDR1 MNHEY, CDR2 SVGAGI. CDR3 size: 15 residues. The CDR3 sequence is CASTRVNSYNSPLHF. The CDR3, as DNA: TGTGCCAGCACCCGAGTAAACTCCTATAATTCACCCCTCCACTTT.

This chain links TRBV19 with TRBJ2-2, with 7 bases aligning to TRBD1. The germline CDR1 and CDR2 sequences are LNHDA and SQIVND (reference sequence). V was clipped by 7 bases and J by 0 bases; unmatched bases: 5. The length of the CDR3 is 15 residues. The CDR3 region has the DNA TGTGCCAGTACCAAGGGACAGTCGAACACCGGGGAGCTGTTTTTT. This sequence encodes CASTKGQSNTGELFF.

The chain combines TRBV3-1 (or the pseudogene TRBV3-2) with TRBJ2-7; D is possibly TRBD2 (5 bases). Trimming removed 1 base from V and 6 bases from J, with 13 bases in between. This CDR3 has 14 residues. Germline CDR1 LGHDT, CDR2 YNNKEL (reference sequence). As DNA, the CDR3 is TGTGCCAGCAGCCAAGTGGGAGCCCCGGGCGAGCAGTACTTC. It translates to CASSQVGAPGEQYF.

This chain connects TRBV5-1 to TRBJ1-5; a weak D match, TRBD1 (6 bases). V was clipped by 7 bases and J by 9 bases, with 23 bases between them. There are 15 residues in the CDR3. The germline V gene encodes CDR1 SGHRS and CDR2 YFSETQ. DNA of the CDR3: TGCGCCAGCCAACCTCTACCAGGGGCGGAGACGCCCCAGCATTTT. This translates into CASQPLPGAETPQHF. Variable domain in full (rest from reference TRBV5-1 and TRBJ1-5): KAGVTQTPRYLIKTRGQQVTLSCSPISGHRSVSWYQQTPGQGLQFLFEYFSETQRNKGNFPGRFSGRQFSNSRSEMNVSTLELGDSALYLCASQPLPGAETPQHFGDGTRLSIL.

The chain joins TRBV28 to TRBJ1-2, with a possible D match to TRBD1 (6 bases). Germline CDR1 MDHEN, CDR2 SYDVKM. Deletions cut 6 bases from V and 5 bases from J, with 13 bases between. The CDR3 has 13 amino acids. CDR3 region: CASSITGSYGYTF. The CDR3 DNA is TGTGCCAGCAGCATCACAGGGAGTTATGGCTACACCTTC.

V usage is TRBV2 and J usage is TRBJ2-2, with TRBD1 matching 8 bases. The V and J ends lost 5 bases and 5 bases, in that order; junction bases with no gene match: 4. The CDR3 extends over 14 amino acids. CDR1 SNHLY and CDR2 FYNNEI come from the germline V gene. The CDR3, as DNA: TGTGCCAGCAGTTCCCGGACAGGGACCGGGGAGCTGTTTTTT. It is translated as CASSSRTGTGELFF.

The chain has TRBV4-3 and TRBJ1-1, with a possible D match to TRBD1 (6 bases). V lost 3 bases and J lost 6, with 14 bases in between. Germline CDR1 LGHNA, CDR2 YSLEER. This CDR3 region has 14 residues. Here the CDR3 DNA reads TGCGCCAGCAGCCACTCCAGGGGTATTGCTGAAGCTTTCTTT. As protein: CASSHSRGIAEAFF.

The rearrangement uses TRBV6-5 and TRBJ1-1; no firm D call. Trimming removed 2 bases from V and 10 bases from J, with 14 bases in between. Germline V gives CDR1 MNHEY, CDR2 SVGAGI. The CDR3 consists of 13 residues. The CDR3 region is CASSYGATPGAFF. The CDR3, as DNA: TGTGCCAGCAGTTACGGAGCGACCCCGGGAGCTTTCTTT.

The chain uses TRBV2 and TRBJ1-1; D remains unclear. CDR1 is SNHLY and CDR2 is FYNNEI in the germline V gene. V lost 2 bases to trimming and J lost 1 base, with 8 bases between them. The CDR3 runs 14 residues. The CDR3 loop reads CASSEQSGNTEAFF. CDR3 coding DNA: TGTGCCAGCAGTGAACAGTCAGGGAACACTGAAGCTTTCTTT. Drawing the rest from reference TRBV2 and TRBJ1-1, the complete variable domain is EPEVTQTPSHQVTQMGQEVILRCVPISNHLYFYWYRQILGQKVEFLVSFYNNEISEKSEIFDDQFSVERPDGSNFTLKIRSTKLEDSAMYFCASSEQSGNTEAFFGQGTRLTVV.